This T cell receptor beta chain was retrieved from a study of cytomegalovirus exposure and HLA in healthy donors. Study-level background: Earlier sequencing of around 190 million T cells yielded 120 million or so unique TCR beta sequences.

In regard to this clone: Its antigen remains unknown.

Primers: 60 Vbeta forward and 13 Jbeta reverse. Source study methods: The count from a later analysis was some 81 million unique TCR beta chains, some 11 million of them shared. The repertoire was sequenced with immunoSEQ multiplex PCR; TCRdb's copy has only in-frame clones and lacks some. D and trimming come from the DNA, and the V and J calls and clone size come from that table. Among roughly 190,000 clones listed, 65% to 85% were seen once. General study points: Overall, approximately 150 TCR beta chains were annotated as cytomegalovirus-associated. Rarity marked most TCR sequences, yet some public TCRs occurred in many donors.

The sample taken for sequencing was PBMCs. The receptor's source is a female donor in good health and CMV-seronegative.

The CDR3 here is CASSLLGGYDSNEKLFF. CDR3 bases: TGTGCCAGCAGTCTGCTCGGCGGCTATGATTCTAATGAAAAACTGTTTTTT. This chain connects TRBV27 to TRBJ1-4; no definite D call. Trimming cost V 5 bases and J 3 bases, with 19 bases left between them. Germline V gene data show CDR1 as MNHEY and CDR2 as SMNVEV (reference sequence). The CDR3 runs to 17 residues.